The clone carrying this T cell receptor beta chain was detected a few times. TCRdb reprocessed the 5' RACE reads with MiXCR, giving one entry per CDR3 protein. The sample has 350,000 to 500,000 distinct CDR3 sequences, around 17% seen once. The data stem from a study of T-cell memory formation after mild COVID-19. Deletions cut 4 bases from V and 7 bases from J, with 8 bases between. The CDR3 has 11 residues. The V gene's germline CDR1 is KGHSH and CDR2 LQKENI. The sequencing input was PBMCs or a T cell subset sorted from them (not recorded which). This chain joins TRBV18 and TRBJ2-7; weak D call: TRBD1 (5 bases). The TCR sequence derives from a man younger than 30 who had mild COVID-19 (a few samples of this study predate the infection). Cell type and time point are not known. The chain's CDR3 is CASSQRTEQYF. DNA for the CDR3: TGTGCCAGCTCACAACGGACAGAGCAGTACTTC.